This T cell receptor beta chain was observed in a study of human T cells and chemical hapten exposure. The wider study: DPC at 2% was the sensitizing agent, placed on roughly 2 cm by roughly 2 cm of upper inner arm skin.

This clonotype was seen a single time. Time point indicated: patch test 2, 6 weeks after DPC sensitization. Treatment denoted: therapeutic diphenylcyclopropenone sensitization with weekly scalp DPC. Unfractionated whole blood yielded total RNA. This CDR3 region has 13 residues. Trimming cost V 0 bases and J 5 bases, with 6 bases left between them. The germline CDR1 and CDR2 sequences are SGDLS and YYNGEE. Within the library, unique molecular identifiers were attached to each individual cDNA molecule. One entry per CDR3 protein results from TCRdb running MiXCR on the RACE reads. There are 35,000 to 50,000 distinct CDR3 sequences in the sample; approximately 9.5% occur only once, and about 14% lies in the top ten.

The chain has TRBV9 and TRBJ1-5; D remains ambiguous. The source is a woman aged 30 to 39 with alopecia areata. Some clones in this sample may be carry-over from other donors' samples. This material consisted of whole blood, taken in connection with sensitization to the hapten diphenylcyclopropenone (DPC). Here the CDR3 reads CASSVGPDQPQHF. CDR3 bases: TGTGCCAGCAGCGTAGGCCCTGATCAGCCCCAGCATTTT. Drawing the rest from reference TRBV9 and TRBJ1-5, the complete variable domain is DSGVTQTPKHLITATGQRVTLRCSPRSGDLSVYWYQQSLDQGLQFLIQYYNGEERAKGNILERFSAQQFPDLHSELNLSSLELGDSALYFCASSVGPDQPQHFGDGTRLSIL.